This T cell receptor (beta chain) comes out of a study of shared T cell receptors in the human thymus. Profiled with immunoSEQ multiplex PCR; TCRdb holds only in-frame clones, not every one. This table holds hundreds of thousands of clones, 75% to 80% found once. The CDR3 is 17 amino acids. Per germline, CDR1 SGHTA and CDR2 FQGNSA. J gave up 0 bases and V 5 bases, and 7 bases lay outside the gene matches. This sample also appeared in a second study, on human thymus T cells. That work adds: Those donating were healthy Finnish infants in corrective surgery for congenital heart defects. During corrective heart surgery, resections were taken, and the thymus tissue came from them. In thymic and blood repertoires alike, V and J usage looked biased. Related research has reported that thymic repertoires overlap highly among unrelated individuals.

This clonotype was sampled from a boy less than two years old with a congenital heart defect. Sample: thymocytes. The chain recombines TRBV7-2 with TRBJ2-3; 11 nucleotides match TRBD2. The DNA for the CDR3 is TGTGCCAGCAGCCTTGGGACTAGCGGTTCTAGCACAGATACGCAGTATTTT. Amino acids: CASSLGTSGSSTDTQYF.